One and the same sample provided the 32 T cell receptor beta chains below, sequenced in a study of cytomegalovirus exposure and HLA in healthy donors. 60 Vbeta and 13 Jbeta primers were used in PCR. This table comes from immunoSEQ multiplex PCR, and its TCRdb copy is limited to in-frame clones, with some not included. The sample carries fewer than 250,000 clones, roughly four fifths recorded once. The sample was PBMCs. The receptors were sampled from a woman between 50 and 59 years old in good health and CMV-seropositive.

The V gene is TRBV6-5, the J gene TRBJ2-3, with TRBD1 as a possible D gene (5 bases). There are 14 residues in the CDR3. CDR1 is MNHEY, CDR2 SVGAGI, per germline. V was shortened by 6 bases and J by 0 bases, with 10 bases between the two germline ends. The CDR3 sequence: CASSEWGSTDTQYF. The CDR3 DNA is TGTGCCAGCAGCGAATGGGGCAGCACAGATACGCAGTATTTT.

V usage is TRBV5-4 and J usage is TRBJ1-1, with 7 nucleotides matching TRBD1. CDR1 is SGHNT, CDR2 YYREEE, per germline (reference sequence). The CDR3 spans 14 residues. Trimming removed 3 bases from V and 4 bases from J; junction bases left unmatched: 6. Here the CDR3 reads CASSSSEGATEAFF. The CDR3, as DNA: TGTGCCAGCAGCTCCTCCGAGGGGGCCACTGAAGCTTTCTTT.

The chain uses TRBV5-1 and TRBJ2-1; D is perhaps TRBD1 (6 bases). Germline values: CDR1 SGHRS, CDR2 YFSETQ. This CDR3 has 15 residues. The V and J ends lost 1 base and 3 bases respectively, with 11 bases between them. This chain's CDR3 is CASSLRGSSYNEQFF. The CDR3 DNA is TGCGCCAGCAGCTTGAGGGGGTCGAGCTACAATGAGCAGTTCTTC.

V usage is TRBV5-8 and J usage is TRBJ2-3; no definite D call. The CDR3 totals 17 residues. Germline lookup yields CDR1 SGHTS and CDR2 YDEGEE. Trimming removed 1 base from V and 2 bases from J, with 17 bases in between. The CDR3 loop is CASSLNSLGGHTDTQYF. CDR3 nucleotide sequence: TGTGCCAGCAGCTTGAATTCCCTTGGCGGCCACACAGATACGCAGTATTTT.

The chain employs TRBV5-4 and TRBJ1-5; no clear D. Germline CDR1 and CDR2: SGHNT and YYREEE (reference sequence). The CDR3 contains 14 residues. The V gene lost 4 bases and the J gene lost 0 bases, with 8 bases spanning the gap. The CDR3 DNA reads TGTGCCAGCAGCCCCGGGATTAGCAATCAGCCCCAGCATTTT. Its protein product is CASSPGISNQPQHF.

The rearrangement uses TRBV28 and TRBJ1-3; 9 bases fit TRBD1. V trimming: 6 bases; J trimming: 2 bases; junction bases outside the gene matches: 5. From germline, CDR1 is MDHEN and CDR2 SYDVKM. The CDR3 totals 15 residues. The DNA for the CDR3 is TGTGCCAGCAGCGAGAGACAGGGGGCTGGAAACACCATATATTTT. It codes for CASSERQGAGNTIYF.

The rearrangement joins TRBV7-2 to TRBJ1-6; D is ambiguous. The length of the CDR3 is 14 residues. V was clipped by 2 bases and J by 12 bases, with 14 bases between them. Germline-derived CDR1 and CDR2 are SGHTA and FQGNSA. Written as DNA, the CDR3 is TGTGCCAGCAGCTTAAGAGAGAACCCCGGACCCCTCCACTTT. Translating it yields CASSLRENPGPLHF.

This sequence joins TRBV27 and TRBJ2-3, with D tentatively TRBD1 (5 bases). The CDR3 runs to 13 residues. V gave up 6 bases and J gave up 3 bases, with 10 bases separating them. Germline CDR1 MNHEY, CDR2 SMNVEV (reference sequence). CDR3 nucleotides: TGTGCCAGCAGCATACAGGTTACAGATACGCAGTATTTT. This encodes CASSIQVTDTQYF.

The rearrangement links TRBV4-2 to TRBJ2-1; the match to TRBD2 covers 10 bases. There are 16 residues in the CDR3. CDR1 is LGHNA, CDR2 YNFKEQ, per germline. Unmatched junction bases numbered 5, after V lost 1 base and J lost 5 bases. CDR3 loop: CASSQVLAGGNNEQFF. The DNA for the CDR3 is TGTGCCAGCAGCCAAGTTTTAGCGGGGGGAAACAATGAGCAGTTCTTC.

The chain combines TRBV5-4 with TRBJ1-1; 7 bases match TRBD1. V trimming: 1 base; J trimming: 3 bases; junction bases outside the gene matches: 3. This CDR3 comprises 14 residues. Germline CDR1 and CDR2: SGHNT and YYREEE (reference sequence). CDR3 protein: CASSLTGADTEAFF. As DNA, the CDR3 is TGTGCCAGCAGCTTGACAGGGGCGGACACTGAAGCTTTCTTT.

This chain connects TRBV15 to TRBJ1-4; D is unclear. Germline V CDR1 and CDR2: LNHNV, YYDKDF (reference sequence). This CDR3 is 16 amino acids long. V lost 0 bases and J 3 bases, leaving 11 bases between the germline ends. The CDR3 DNA reads as TGTGCCACCAGCAGAGATCGAGAGGTTGCTAATGAAAAACTGTTTTTT. Translation: CATSRDREVANEKLFF. Full variable domain (remainder filled in from reference TRBV15 and TRBJ1-4): DAMVIQNPRYQVTQFGKPVTLSCSQTLNHNVMYWYQQKSSQAPKLLFHYYDKDFNNEADTPDNFQSRRPNTSFCFLDIRSPGLGDTAMYLCATSRDREVANEKLFFGSGTQLSVL.

The count of this clone is one. The chain carries TRBV6-5 and TRBJ2-7; the match to TRBD1 covers 7 bases. J lost 5 bases, V lost 11 bases, and 12 bases had no gene match. Germline CDR1 MNHEY, CDR2 SVGAGI. The CDR3 is made up of 13 amino acids. The CDR3 DNA reads as TGTGCCGTTTCCAGGACAGGTCCACACGAGCAGTACTTC. Translation: CAVSRTGPHEQYF.

In its sample, this clone was seen once. The chain employs TRBV13 and TRBJ2-2; D not certain. Germline V gene sequence: CDR1 PRHDT, CDR2 FYEKMQ (reference sequence). The V and J ends lost 3 bases and 6 bases respectively, with 17 bases between them. The CDR3 sequence is 16 residues long. CDR3 protein: CASSLVSMFRAGELFF. DNA for the CDR3: TGTGCCAGCAGCTTGGTGTCCATGTTCCGCGCCGGGGAGCTGTTTTTT.

CDR3 protein: CASREIADTGELFF. The CDR3 bases are TGCGCCAGCAGGGAGATAGCGGACACCGGGGAGCTGTTTTTT. V usage is TRBV5-1 and J usage is TRBJ2-2; D is perhaps TRBD2 (6 bases). Germline CDR1 SGHRS, CDR2 YFSETQ. V was shortened by 5 bases and J by 3 bases, with 11 bases between the two germline ends. CDR3 length: 14 residues.

V gene TRBV29-1 combines with J gene TRBJ2-1; 11 nucleotides match TRBD2. The V and J ends lost 6 bases and 8 bases, in that order; junction bases with no gene match: 9. The CDR3 is 14 amino acids. From germline, CDR1 is SQVTM and CDR2 ANQGSEA. CDR3 in DNA: TGCAGCGTCGACCCTAGCGGGGGGCGTGATGAGCAGTTCTTC. Amino acid sequence: CSVDPSGGRDEQFF.

The CDR3 sequence is CASSESPYGGGYTF. The CDR3 region has the DNA TGTGCCAGCAGTGAAAGTCCTTACGGGGGTGGCTACACCTTC. V is TRBV2 and J is TRBJ1-2; perhaps TRBD1 as D (5 bases). V was pared by 2 bases and J by 7 bases, with 14 bases between. CDR1 is SNHLY, CDR2 FYNNEI, per germline. CDR3 length equals 14 residues.

V usage is TRBV6-1 and J usage is TRBJ2-2; the D gene is possibly TRBD2 (5 bases). With 10 bases removed from V and 3 bases from J, the gap between germline ends came to 15 bases. CDR1 MNHNS and CDR2 SASEGT come from the germline V gene. The CDR3 covers 14 residues. In DNA, the CDR3 is TGTGCCACTAGTACCGAGGGCTACACCGGGGAGCTGTTTTTT. Translating gives CATSTEGYTGELFF.

V is TRBV9 and J is TRBJ2-1, with 9 nucleotides matching TRBD2. The germline V gene has CDR1 SGDLS and CDR2 YYNGEE. This CDR3 has 17 residues. Losses at the gene ends were 1 base for V and 7 bases for J; bases not matched to a gene: 12. CDR3 residues: CASSVTSGTSRTNEQFF. The DNA of the CDR3 is TGTGCCAGCAGCGTAACCTCCGGGACTAGCCGTACTAATGAGCAGTTCTTC.

The rearrangement joins TRBV28 to TRBJ1-5; a possible D gene is TRBD1 (6 bases). CDR3 length: 12 amino acids. Germline loops: CDR1 MDHEN, CDR2 SYDVKM. V shed 8 bases and J shed 5 bases, with 10 bases lying between them. The CDR3 DNA follows: TGTGCCAGCCACAGGGCGGATCAGCCCCAGCATTTT. Encoded protein: CASHRADQPQHF.

The chain combines TRBV18 with TRBJ1-2, with TRBD1 as a possible D gene (6 bases). Between the trimmed V and J ends, which lost 3 bases and 1 base, there was a span of 15 bases. CDR3 size: 16 residues. The V gene's germline CDR1 is KGHSH and CDR2 LQKENI. CDR3 in amino acids: CASSPPAGAFNYGYTF. CDR3 in DNA: TGTGCCAGCTCACCCCCTGCAGGGGCTTTTAACTATGGCTACACCTTC.

This clone was detected only a few times. One junction end disagrees with the germline gene, perhaps due to a read error. This chain joins TRBV7-2 and TRBJ1-4; a possible D gene is TRBD1 (5 bases). The CDR3 is 15 amino acids. Per germline, CDR1 SGHTA and CDR2 FQGNSA. The CDR3 DNA reads TGTGCCAGCAGTATAACACGGACAACAAATGAAAAACTGTTTTTT. This gives the protein CASSITRTTNEKLFF.

The J gene is TRBJ2-3, the V gene TRBV13, with TRBD1 matching over 12 bases. After removal of 5 bases from V and 6 bases from J, the junction contained 9 bases not matched to a gene. This CDR3 comprises 16 residues. Germline values: CDR1 PRHDT, CDR2 FYEKMQ (reference sequence). CDR3 region: CASSTWDRGQGDTQYF. Written as DNA, the CDR3 is TGTGCCAGCAGCACTTGGGACAGGGGGCAAGGGGATACGCAGTATTTT.

This rearrangement joins TRBV27 to TRBJ1-6; 7 bases are a match to TRBD1. With 3 bases clipped from V and 14 bases from J, the junction kept 4 bases outside the gene matches. Per the germline V gene, CDR1 is MNHEY and CDR2 is SMNVEV (reference sequence). There are 12 residues in the CDR3. The CDR3 bases are TGTGCCAGCAGTTTCGAAGGGGGCACCCTCCACTTT. Residues: CASSFEGGTLHF.

The rearrangement uses TRBV6-5 and TRBJ1-4; D is possibly TRBD1 (5 bases). The ends were cut back, 2 bases at V and 6 bases at J, with 13 bases in the middle. Germline lookup yields CDR1 MNHEY and CDR2 SVGAGI. The CDR3 loop spans 15 amino acids. The CDR3 nucleotides are TGTGCCAGCAGTTACGGGGGTCCGGGGGATGAAAAACTGTTTTTT. The encoded protein is CASSYGGPGDEKLFF.

The J gene is TRBJ2-7, the V gene TRBV2, with 12 bases that match TRBD2. Losses at the gene ends were 6 bases for V and 7 bases for J; bases not matched to a gene: 4. Germline V gene lookup returns CDR1 SNHLY and CDR2 FYNNEI. This CDR3 is 13 amino acids long. CDR3 bases: TGTGCCAGCAGCGGACTAGCGGGGAATGAGCAGTACTTC. Protein: CASSGLAGNEQYF.

The V and J genes are TRBV19 and TRBJ2-1, with 7 bases matching TRBD1. Germline assignment: CDR1 LNHDA and CDR2 SQIVND (reference sequence). Unmatched junction bases numbered 22, after V lost 4 bases and J lost 13 bases. This CDR3 is built from 17 residues. CDR3 in DNA: TGTGCCAGTAGTACACAGGGGAAACCCCGCAACCAATATTATCAGTTCTTC. As protein: CASSTQGKPRNQYYQFF. The full variable domain, completed using reference TRBV19 and TRBJ2-1, is DGGITQSPKYLFRKEGQNVTLSCEQNLNHDAMYWYRQDPGQGLRLIYYSQIVNDFQKGDIAEGYSVSREKKESFPLTVTSAQKNPTAFYLCASSTQGKPRNQYYQFFGPGTRLTVL.

V and J are TRBV6-4 and TRBJ2-3, with D possibly matching TRBD2 (6 bases). CDR1 and CDR2 from the germline V gene are MRHNA and SNTAGT. The CDR3 loop spans 15 amino acids. V was pared by 5 bases and J by 0 bases, with 12 bases between. Written as DNA, the CDR3 is TGTGCCAGCAGTTACCGCGGGGCGAGCACAGATACGCAGTATTTT. Residues: CASSYRGASTDTQYF.

This chain connects TRBV4-2 to TRBJ2-5; TRBD2 matches 9 bases. Losses at the gene ends were 0 bases for V and 3 bases for J; bases not matched to a gene: 8. The length of the CDR3 is 17 residues. In germline, CDR1 is LGHNA, CDR2 YNFKEQ. The CDR3 region has the DNA TGTGCCAGCAGCCAAGATCGCCAGCGGGGGGCGGAAGAGACCCAGTACTTC. Its protein product is CASSQDRQRGAEETQYF.

This chain joins TRBV7-2 and TRBJ2-7, with a weak D call TRBD1 (6 bases). The CDR3 consists of 13 residues. Trimming removed 5 bases from V and 10 bases from J, with 18 bases in between. CDR1 is SGHTA and CDR2 is FQGNSA in the germline V gene. This CDR3 reads CASSLNRVGEQYF. The DNA of the CDR3 is TGTGCCAGCAGCCTAAACAGGGTAGGAGAACAGTACTTC.

This clone showed up just once. This rearrangement joins TRBV30 to TRBJ2-7; D is unclear. V lost 2 bases, J lost 0 bases, and 5 bases lay in between. CDR3 size: 12 residues. Germline V gives CDR1 GTSNPN, CDR2 SVGIG (reference sequence). CDR3 loop: CAWSILSYEQYF. The CDR3 region has the DNA TGTGCCTGGAGTATCCTCTCCTACGAGCAGTACTTC. The full variable domain, completed using reference TRBV30 and TRBJ2-7, is SQTIHQWPATLVQPVGSPLSLECTVEGTSNPNLYWYRQAAGRGLQLLFYSVGIGQISSEVPQNLSASRPQDRQFILSSKKLLLSDSGFYLCAWSILSYEQYFGPGTRLTVT.

This chain links TRBV4-1 with TRBJ1-5; D is unresolved. V was pared by 1 base and J by 6 bases, with 7 bases between. The CDR3 is 13 residues long. Germline lookup yields CDR1 MGHRA and CDR2 YSYEKL. Here the CDR3 reads CASSQVTSQPQHF. For the CDR3, the DNA is TGCGCCAGCAGCCAAGTGACATCTCAGCCCCAGCATTTT.

The gene calls are TRBV29-1 and TRBJ1-5; 8 nucleotides line up with TRBD1. The CDR3 is made up of 15 amino acids. Germline lookup yields CDR1 SQVTM and CDR2 ANQGSEA. Trimming took 6 bases from V and 5 from J; bases not matched to a gene: 12. CDR3 in DNA: TGCAGCGTGGGAGATTCAGGGGGCAGGGATCAGCCCCAGCATTTT. It specifies CSVGDSGGRDQPQHF.